Below, 6 T cell receptor beta chains from the same sample are listed, as sequenced in a study of regulatory T cells in long-lasting Graves disease. iRepertoire HTBI primers and Arm-PCR of CDR3 regions built TCR beta libraries. TCRdb processed the multiplex PCR reads anew with MiXCR; each CDR3 protein has one entry. This table has 240,000 or so distinct CDR3 sequences, 20% appearing once. Time point meaning: newly diagnosed GD, antithyroid drugs for less than 3 months. TCR sequences were obtained from RNA taken from PBMCs. The sequenced sample was peripheral blood mononuclear cells (PBMCs), obtained at new diagnosis, from a patient treated with antithyroid drugs. The origin of the receptors is a female donor with Graves disease.

This clonotype turned up a few times. The V call is TRBV20-1, the J call TRBJ1-1; no reliable D call. The CDR3 loop spans 14 amino acids. Germline CDR1 is DFQATT and CDR2 is SNEGSKA (reference sequence). V lost 4 bases to trimming and J lost 1 base, with 13 bases between them. The CDR3 loop reads CSATTIRGNTEAFF. The CDR3 nucleotides are TGCAGTGCTACTACTATTCGAGGGAACACTGAAGCTTTCTTT.

This clonotype was seen a few times. The chain has TRBV5-4 and TRBJ2-2; TRBD1 matches 8 bases. The germline V gene encodes CDR1 SGHNT and CDR2 YYREEE (reference sequence). Trimming took 4 bases from V and 3 from J; bases not matched to a gene: 5. The CDR3 is made up of 15 amino acids. In DNA, the CDR3 is TGTGCCAGCAGCCCCAGGGGGCTTGACACCGGGGAGCTGTTTTTT. Protein product: CASSPRGLDTGELFF. The variable domain in full, with the rest retrieved from reference TRBV5-4 and TRBJ2-2, is ETGVTQSPTHLIKTRGQQVTLRCSSQSGHNTVSWYQQALGQGPQFIFQYYREEENGRGNFPPRFSGLQFPNYSSELNVNALELDDSALYLCASSPRGLDTGELFFGEGSRLTVL.

This clonotype was seen at least ten times. This chain joins TRBV14 and TRBJ2-5; TRBD2 matches at 9 bases. This CDR3 has 15 amino acids. Unmatched junction bases numbered 8, after V lost 4 bases and J lost 5 bases. Per germline, CDR1 SGHDN and CDR2 FVKESK. In nucleotides, the CDR3 is TGTGCCAGCAGCCCTCGCGGGACTAGCTTGGAGACCCAGTACTTC. It codes for CASSPRGTSLETQYF.

This clonotype was recorded at least ten times. The chain employs TRBV4-2 and TRBJ2-3, with D tentatively TRBD1 (5 bases). V lost 4 bases and J lost 5, with 13 bases in between. CDR3 length: 14 amino acids. Looked up from germline, CDR1 is LGHNA and CDR2 is YNFKEQ. CDR3 in amino acids: CASSLRTTEDTQYF. The CDR3 DNA reads TGTGCCAGCAGCCTCAGGACAACAGAAGATACGCAGTATTTT.

Regarding this clonotype: It is likely a read error: a sequence one base away is far more abundant. The V gene is TRBV2, the J gene TRBJ2-4; TRBD1 matches at 8 bases. The tail of the sequence fits TRBJ2-1 better, so the J call may be wrong. Looked up from germline, CDR1 is SNHLY and CDR2 is FYNNEI. The CDR3 spans 15 residues. Written as DNA, the CDR3 is TGTGCCATGAGAAGATCGGCAGGGGGCTCAGAGACCCAGTTCTTC. Protein: CAMRRSAGGSETQFF.

This clonotype has just a few counts. The chain employs TRBV10-1 and TRBJ2-1; 8 bases align to TRBD2. This CDR3 comprises 12 residues. The ends lost 3 bases at V and 15 bases at J; junction bases unmatched: 7. Germline loops: CDR1 WNHNN, CDR2 SYGVQD (reference sequence). CDR3 amino acids: CASSEERETMFF. CDR3 nucleotide sequence: TGCGCCAGCAGTGAAGAGCGGGAGACGATGTTCTTC.